A single sample is the source of the 21 T cell receptor beta chains below, sequenced in a study of T cell repertoires in cytomegalovirus infection. TCRdb reanalysed the reads using MiXCR and keeps one entry per CDR3 protein. This sample carries about a million distinct CDR3 sequences, around 31% of them seen once, and the ten largest clones take around 15%. No antigen has been assigned to these receptors. The sequences come from cultured CD8+ T cells from PBMCs, collected from culture after CMV antigen stimulation. The origin of the receptors is a human donor in good health (CMV status not recorded). Some clones in this sample may be carry-over from other donors' samples.

Note on this clonotype: A read error is possible here, since a much larger clone lies one base away. The CDR3 sequence: CASRTGYSNQPQYF. The CDR3 DNA follows: TGTGCCAGCAGGACGGGATATAGCAATCAGCCCCAGTATTTT. V gene TRBV12-3 or TRBV12-4 combines with J gene TRBJ1-5; D is perhaps TRBD2 (5 bases). The DNA end is more similar to TRBJ2-3, so the J call may be wrong. The length of the CDR3 is 14 residues.

This clonotype appeared a few times. V gene TRBV3-1 combines with J gene TRBJ2-1; D tentatively reads TRBD1 or TRBD2 (5 bases each). The V gene's germline CDR1 is LGHDT and CDR2 YNNKEL (reference sequence). This CDR3 spans 18 amino acids. V lost 3 bases and J 6 bases, leaving 24 bases between the germline ends. CDR3 DNA sequence: TGTGCCAGCAGCCATTCGGGACCGCTAGTTCGGATCGGCAATGAGCAGTTCTTC. This encodes CASSHSGPLVRIGNEQFF.

The rearrangement uses TRBV7-9 and TRBJ2-3, with TRBD1 identical over 7 bases. The CDR3 is 13 amino acids. CDR1 and CDR2 from the germline V gene are SEHNR and FQNEAQ (reference sequence). V gave up 5 bases and J gave up 2 bases; unmatched junction bases: 1. DNA for the CDR3: TGTGCCAGCAGCGGGACAGACACAGATACGCAGTATTTT. Translated, it gives CASSGTDTDTQYF.

V gene TRBV27 combines with J gene TRBJ1-1; no clear D. V lost 0 bases to trimming and J lost 0 bases, with 14 bases between them. This CDR3 region has 17 residues. Germline V gene data show CDR1 as MNHEY and CDR2 as SMNVEV (reference sequence). CDR3 DNA: TGTGCCAGCAGTTTATCGACCCCGATGTTAATGAACACTGAAGCTTTCTTT. Protein: CASSLSTPMLMNTEAFF.

The V gene is TRBV6-1, the J gene TRBJ2-7; D is uncertain. Germline V gene lookup returns CDR1 MNHNS and CDR2 SASEGT. Deletions cut 1 base from V and 3 bases from J, with 13 bases between. This CDR3 spans 15 amino acids. CDR3 loop: CASSEDRAVYYEQYV. The CDR3 coding sequence is TGTGCCAGCAGTGAAGACCGGGCGGTATACTACGAGCAGTACGTC.

CDR3 protein: CASSDQHEQYV. CDR3 nucleotides: TGTGCCAGCAGTGACCAGCACGAGCAGTACGTC. The chain uses TRBV2 and TRBJ2-7; D ambiguous. The germline CDR1 and CDR2 sequences are SNHLY and FYNNEI. V lost 3 bases and J lost 5, with 5 bases in between. The CDR3 totals 11 residues.

This clonotype was detected only once. The chain carries TRBV6-5 and TRBJ2-2, with D tentatively TRBD1 (6 bases). The CDR3 has 14 amino acids. Germline V gene data show CDR1 as MNHEY and CDR2 as SVGAGI. V lost 8 bases and J lost 2, with 12 bases in between. CDR3 protein: CASSQGYNTGELFF. Written as DNA, the CDR3 is TGTGCCAGCTCGCAGGGGTATAACACCGGGGAGCTGTTTTTT.

This clonotype was counted only a few times. V usage is TRBV11-3 and J usage is TRBJ2-2; tentatively, D is TRBD1 or TRBD2 (5 bases each). The V end was cut by 5 bases, the J end by 7 bases, with 17 bases between. Germline V gene sequence: CDR1 SGHNT, CDR2 YENEEA. The CDR3 extends over 15 amino acids. For the CDR3, the DNA is TGTGCCAGCAGCCCCAGGGAAGGAGAGGGCGGGGAGCTGTTTTTT. Encoded protein: CASSPREGEGGELFF.

In this sample, this clonotype turned up many times. The chain couples TRBV28 to TRBJ2-7; weak D call: TRBD1 (6 bases). With 3 bases removed from V and 5 bases from J, the gap between germline ends came to 17 bases. Germline V lookup: CDR1 MDHEN, CDR2 SYDVKM. CDR3 length: 15 amino acids. CDR3: CASSLWSGGLDEQYV. The CDR3, as DNA: TGTGCCAGCAGTTTGTGGAGTGGGGGCTTGGACGAGCAGTACGTC.

This chain connects TRBV12-3 or TRBV12-4 to TRBJ2-1, with D possibly being TRBD1 (5 bases). V was clipped by 3 bases and J by 3 bases, with 9 bases between them. The CDR3 runs to 14 residues. In DNA form, the CDR3 reads TGTGCCAGCAGTTTCTTAGGGGTCTACAATGAGCAGTTCTTC. Amino acid sequence: CASSFLGVYNEQFF.

This clonotype appeared a single time. Here the CDR3 reads CASSGGWRSPLHF. The CDR3 coding sequence is TGTGCCAGCAGTGGAGGTTGGCGTTCACCCCTCCACTTT. This rearrangement joins TRBV2 to TRBJ1-6; D unresolved. The germline gives CDR1 SNHLY, CDR2 FYNNEI. The CDR3 has 13 residues. Trimming left V 4 bases short and J 9 bases short, with 10 bases between.

V gene TRBV6-1 combines with J gene TRBJ2-7; D ambiguous. Between the trimmed V and J ends, which lost 5 bases and 3 bases, there was a span of 17 bases. The CDR3 loop spans 15 amino acids. Germline V gives CDR1 MNHNS, CDR2 SASEGT. The CDR3 spells CASSSRSNRRYEQYV. The CDR3 DNA reads as TGTGCCAGCAGTTCAAGGTCGAACAGACGCTACGAGCAGTACGTC.

This clonotype was recorded at least ten times. The chain joins TRBV27 to TRBJ1-1; D gene unclear. CDR3 length: 13 amino acids. Germline lookup yields CDR1 MNHEY and CDR2 SMNVEV (reference sequence). Trimming removed 2 bases from V and 2 bases from J, with 6 bases in between. The CDR3 is CASSLQRNTEAFF. The CDR3 region has the DNA TGTGCCAGCAGTTTACAGCGAAACACTGAAGCTTTCTTT.

This chain uses TRBV27 with TRBJ2-1, with 11 bases matching TRBD2. CDR1 MNHEY and CDR2 SMNVEV come from the germline V gene (reference sequence). There are 20 residues in the CDR3. Unmatched junction bases numbered 15, after V lost 4 bases and J lost 1 base. The CDR3 bases are TGTGCCAGCAGTTCCGTAGCGGGGGGGCCGGTCCCCGTGTCCTACAATGAGCAGTTCTTC. It encodes CASSSVAGGPVPVSYNEQFF.

The chain has TRBV2 and TRBJ2-7; weak D call: TRBD1 (5 bases). CDR3 length: 12 amino acids. V shed 7 bases and J shed 7 bases, with 14 bases lying between them. Germline V gene sequence: CDR1 SNHLY, CDR2 FYNNEI. The DNA of the CDR3 is TGTGCCAGCACCGACACAGGTTGGGAGCAGTACTTC. Its protein product is CASTDTGWEQYF.

This sequence joins TRBV6-2 or TRBV6-3 and TRBJ1-1; D call uncertain. Trimming took off 2 bases at V and 4 bases at J, with 11 bases between the two ends. The CDR3 runs 14 residues. Germline values: CDR1 MNHEY, CDR2 SVGEGT. CDR3 protein: CASSYTGEGTEAFF. CDR3 DNA: TGTGCCAGCAGTTACACGGGTGAGGGCACTGAAGCTTTCTTT.

The chain carries TRBV7-2 and TRBJ2-1; 9 nucleotides match TRBD1. The CDR3 spans 12 residues. J gave up 14 bases and V 3 bases, and 5 bases lay outside the gene matches. Looked up from germline, CDR1 is SGHTA and CDR2 is FQGNSA. In nucleotides, the CDR3 is TGTGCCAGCAGCTTCCGACAGGGGGAAGAGTTCTTC. Its protein is CASSFRQGEEFF.

The gene calls are TRBV7-2 and TRBJ1-2; TRBD1 is a possible D gene (5 bases). V dropped 3 bases and J dropped 5 bases, with 10 bases sitting between them. Germline assignment: CDR1 SGHTA and CDR2 FQGNSA. The CDR3 covers 13 residues. CDR3 residues: CASSLDMPYGYTF. The CDR3 region has the DNA TGTGCCAGCAGCTTGGACATGCCTTATGGCTACACCTTC.

The chain uses TRBV2 and TRBJ2-2, with 7 bases aligning to TRBD1. After removal of 1 base from V and 4 bases from J, the junction contained 3 bases not matched to a gene. The germline V gene encodes CDR1 SNHLY and CDR2 FYNNEI. CDR3 length: 15 amino acids. The DNA of the CDR3 is TGTGCCAGCAGTGAAGGGGACAGTCCCACCGGGGAGCTGTTTTTT. Translating gives CASSEGDSPTGELFF.

V usage is TRBV4-1 and J usage is TRBJ2-5, with 7 bases fitting TRBD2. Losses at the gene ends were 1 base for V and 5 bases for J; bases not matched to a gene: 4. CDR1 and CDR2 from the germline V gene are MGHRA and YSYEKL. The CDR3 is 14 amino acids. CDR3 sequence reads: CASSQVSGGETQYF. CDR3 nucleotides: TGCGCCAGCAGCCAAGTTTCCGGGGGGGAGACCCAGTACTTC.

J is TRBJ1-1 and V is TRBV2, with D perhaps matching TRBD1 (5 bases). This CDR3 contains 14 residues. V was pared by 3 bases and J by 4 bases, with 12 bases between. Germline V gives CDR1 SNHLY, CDR2 FYNNEI. This CDR3 reads CASSDGGTLTEAFF. The CDR3 DNA reads TGTGCCAGCAGTGACGGAGGGACGCTCACTGAAGCTTTCTTT.